Presented here are 27 T cell receptor beta chains from one specimen sequenced in a study of cytomegalovirus exposure and HLA in healthy donors. The PCR employed 60 Vbeta primers together with 13 Jbeta primers. Clones were read by immunoSEQ multiplex PCR, and TCRdb kept only the in-frame ones, dropping some. Seen here are some 120,000 clones, more than 65% observed once, and the top ten hold around 13%. Sequenced input: PBMCs. The origin of the receptors is a woman in her thirties or forties in good health and CMV-seropositive.

This chain connects TRBV29-1 to TRBJ2-3; possibly TRBD2 for D (5 bases). The CDR3 loop spans 13 amino acids. Trimming stripped 5 bases from V and 5 bases from J, with 14 bases between. Germline-derived CDR1 and CDR2 are SQVTM and ANQGSEA. CDR3 coding DNA: TGCAGCGTTAGAGTGGGAGCTATAGATACGCAGTATTTT. Protein product: CSVRVGAIDTQYF.

This clone has a handful of counts. The rearrangement uses TRBV7-9 and TRBJ1-1; 8 nucleotides line up with TRBD1. Germline V gene lookup returns CDR1 SEHNR and CDR2 FQNEAQ (reference sequence). The CDR3 totals 15 residues. Trimming cost V 5 bases and J 1 base; bases outside gene matches: 6. The CDR3 DNA sequence: TGTGCCAGCAGCCCATGGACAGGGAAGAACACTGAAGCTTTCTTT. It encodes CASSPWTGKNTEAFF.

The chain recombines TRBV28 with TRBJ2-5; the match to TRBD2 covers 11 bases. The germline V gene has CDR1 MDHEN and CDR2 SYDVKM. Germline trimming cut 3 bases from V and 1 base from J; bases unmatched to any gene: 7. The CDR3 loop spans 17 amino acids. CDR3 amino acids: CASSFIAGGPSQETQYF. The CDR3 region has the DNA TGTGCCAGCAGTTTTATAGCGGGAGGGCCCTCCCAAGAGACCCAGTACTTC.

The chain combines TRBV7-6 with TRBJ2-1; the match to TRBD2 covers 14 bases. The germline V gene encodes CDR1 SGHVS and CDR2 FNYEAQ. The trim removed 4 bases at V and 9 bases at J, leaving 8 bases unmatched. The CDR3 runs to 16 residues. CDR3 loop: CASSSRLAGGPVEQFF. CDR3 sequence (DNA): TGTGCCAGCAGCTCGAGACTAGCGGGAGGGCCAGTTGAGCAGTTCTTC.

The V call is TRBV27, the J call TRBJ2-7; no definite D call. The CDR3 loop spans 13 amino acids. The germline CDR1 and CDR2 sequences are MNHEY and SMNVEV (reference sequence). The germline V and J ends were trimmed by 6 bases and 4 bases, with 13 bases remaining between them. The DNA for the CDR3 is TGTGCCAGCAGGGAGCTAGGTACTTACGAGCAGTACTTC. Protein product: CASRELGTYEQYF.

This clone has only a few counts. CDR3 DNA sequence: TGTGCCAGCAGTGTCGCAGGGGCCTCTGGAAACACCATATATTTT. It codes for CASSVAGASGNTIYF. The chain links TRBV6-1 to TRBJ1-3, with a possible D match to TRBD1 (6 bases). The CDR3 is 15 residues long. Germline V gene sequence: CDR1 MNHNS, CDR2 SASEGT. The V end lost 4 bases, the J end lost 0 bases, and 10 bases lay between the germline ends.

The chain employs TRBV7-2 and TRBJ1-5; D uncertain. V lost 2 bases, J lost 1 base, and 9 bases lay in between. Germline CDR1 is SGHTA and CDR2 is FQGNSA. This CDR3 is built from 15 residues. In DNA, the CDR3 is TGTGCCAGCAGCTTATCGGGAGGGAGCAATCAGCCCCAGCATTTT. It is translated as CASSLSGGSNQPQHF.

CDR3 nucleotide sequence: TGTGCCAGCAGCTTGGGGGGGGTGAACACTGAAGCTTTCTTT. Translating gives CASSLGGVNTEAFF. The rearrangement links TRBV5-4 to TRBJ1-1; a possible D gene is TRBD1 (5 bases). Trimming cost V 0 bases and J 0 bases, with 6 bases left between them. This CDR3 is 14 amino acids long. In germline, CDR1 is SGHNT, CDR2 YYREEE (reference sequence).

This clone has a handful of counts. The rearrangement links TRBV14 to TRBJ2-3; TRBD2 aligns across 11 bases. J was trimmed by 5 bases and V by 0 bases; bases with no gene match: 7. CDR3 length: 17 residues. Per the germline V gene, CDR1 is SGHDN and CDR2 is FVKESK. The CDR3: CASSQEVTSGRGDTQYF. The DNA for the CDR3 is TGTGCCAGCAGCCAAGAGGTTACTAGCGGGAGAGGAGATACGCAGTATTTT.

This chain connects TRBV27 to TRBJ2-1; D is undetermined. Trimming removed 4 bases at V and 7 bases at J, with 17 bases between. The CDR3 loop spans 15 amino acids. The germline CDR1 and CDR2 sequences are MNHEY and SMNVEV (reference sequence). This CDR3 reads CASSYMGVHINEQFF. The DNA of the CDR3 is TGTGCCAGCAGTTACATGGGCGTCCACATAAATGAGCAGTTCTTC.

The DNA of the CDR3 is TGTGCCAGCAGCCCCCCAGCGGGCTCCTACAATGAGCAGTTCTTC. It specifies CASSPPAGSYNEQFF. The genes are TRBV28 and TRBJ2-1, with TRBD2 as a possible D gene (6 bases). CDR3 length: 15 amino acids. Germline values: CDR1 MDHEN, CDR2 SYDVKM. Trimming shortened V by 6 bases and J by 0 bases, and 12 bases separated the two germline ends. Full variable domain (remainder filled in from reference TRBV28 and TRBJ2-1): DVKVTQSSRYLVKRTGEKVFLECVQDMDHENMFWYRQDPGLGLRLIYFSYDVKMKEKGDIPEGYSVSREKKERFSLILESASTNQTSMYLCASSPPAGSYNEQFFGPGTRLTVL.

V and J are TRBV28 and TRBJ2-7; 8 bases are a match to TRBD1. V lost 2 bases, J lost 5 bases, and 2 bases stayed unmatched. The CDR3 totals 13 residues. CDR1 is MDHEN and CDR2 is SYDVKM in the germline V gene. CDR3 in amino acids: CASSLGTGHEQYF. In nucleotides, the CDR3 is TGTGCCAGCAGTTTAGGGACAGGCCACGAGCAGTACTTC.

CDR3: CASSLGARGTGELFF. CDR3 DNA sequence: TGTGCCAGCAGTTTGGGGGCCCGAGGGACCGGGGAGCTGTTTTTT. The chain employs TRBV27 and TRBJ2-2, with D tentatively TRBD1 (6 bases). CDR3 length: 15 residues. Trimming took off 3 bases at V and 5 bases at J, with 13 bases between the two ends. Germline values: CDR1 MNHEY, CDR2 SMNVEV (reference sequence).

This rearrangement joins TRBV25-1 to TRBJ2-4, with a tentative D call TRBD1 (6 bases). Trimming removed 4 bases from V and 0 bases from J, with 10 bases in between. Looked up from germline, CDR1 is MGHDK and CDR2 is SYGVNS. The CDR3 runs to 15 residues. CDR3 region: CASSAPGVAKNIQYF. In nucleotides, the CDR3 is TGTGCCAGCAGTGCCCCAGGGGTAGCCAAAAACATTCAGTACTTC.

This clone turned up a few times. V is TRBV5-5 and J is TRBJ1-1, with D tentatively TRBD1 (6 bases). This CDR3 is 15 amino acids long. Trimming took off 1 base at V and 1 base at J, with 11 bases between the two ends. CDR1 and CDR2 from the germline V gene are SGHKS and YYEKEE (reference sequence). This CDR3 reads CASSLFWGQNTEAFF. The CDR3 region has the DNA TGTGCCAGCAGCTTGTTTTGGGGGCAGAACACTGAAGCTTTCTTT.

This rearrangement joins TRBV19 to TRBJ2-1, with D possibly TRBD2 on 5 matching bases. CDR1 LNHDA and CDR2 SQIVND come from the germline V gene (reference sequence). Deletions cut 7 bases from V and 10 bases from J, with 11 bases between. The length of the CDR3 is 11 residues. DNA for the CDR3: TGTGCCAGTAACCCCGGCGGGGAGCAGTTCTTC. Translation: CASNPGGEQFF.

The V and J genes are TRBV5-4 and TRBJ2-1, with TRBD2 identical over 10 bases. The CDR3 is made up of 15 amino acids. Germline V lookup: CDR1 SGHNT, CDR2 YYREEE (reference sequence). The junction had 1 base not matched to a gene; V was cut back by 0 bases and J by 4 bases. The CDR3, as DNA: TGTGCCAGCAGCTTGGCTAGCGGGAGTTACAATGAGCAGTTCTTC. Protein sequence: CASSLASGSYNEQFF.

The chain combines TRBV5-1 with TRBJ2-2, with D unclear. The V gene's germline CDR1 is SGHRS and CDR2 YFSETQ. Trimming left V 0 bases short and J 3 bases short, with 6 bases between. The CDR3 is made up of 14 amino acids. The CDR3 protein is CASSLGAHTGELFF. The CDR3 DNA is TGCGCCAGCAGCTTGGGGGCGCACACCGGGGAGCTGTTTTTT.

This chain joins TRBV19 and TRBJ2-3; 7 nucleotides line up with TRBD2. Germline CDR1 LNHDA, CDR2 SQIVND (reference sequence). CDR3 length equals 17 residues. Unmatched junction bases numbered 12, after V lost 3 bases and J lost 3 bases. Here the CDR3 DNA reads TGTGCCAGTAGTATGAGAAAGACGACGGGGGGAACAGATACGCAGTATTTT. This encodes CASSMRKTTGGTDTQYF.

The chain recombines TRBV28 with TRBJ1-4; tentative D call: TRBD1 (6 bases). Trimming took off 1 base at V and 7 bases at J, with 13 bases between the two ends. The CDR3 has 15 residues. Germline loops: CDR1 MDHEN, CDR2 SYDVKM. The DNA of the CDR3 is TGTGCCAGCAGTTTATCAGGGGCGATAGGTGAAAAACTGTTTTTT. Its protein is CASSLSGAIGEKLFF.

This chain links TRBV30 with TRBJ1-1, with 8 bases identical to TRBD1. The CDR3 loop spans 15 amino acids. The ends lost 5 bases at V and 2 bases at J; junction bases unmatched: 10. Germline CDR1 and CDR2: GTSNPN and SVGIG (reference sequence). This CDR3 reads CAWEGAGGGNTEAFF. CDR3 in DNA: TGTGCCTGGGAGGGGGCAGGGGGCGGCAACACTGAAGCTTTCTTT.

This rearrangement joins TRBV27 to TRBJ2-1; D possibly corresponds to TRBD2 (5 bases). V lost 5 bases and J 0 bases, leaving 11 bases between the germline ends. Germline-derived CDR1 and CDR2 are MNHEY and SMNVEV (reference sequence). The CDR3 has 15 amino acids. The CDR3: CASSLRGTSYNEQFF. CDR3 sequence (DNA): TGTGCCAGCAGTCTCCGGGGTACCTCCTACAATGAGCAGTTCTTC.

V usage is TRBV27 and J usage is TRBJ1-1; 9 nucleotides align to TRBD1. Germline V CDR1 and CDR2: MNHEY, SMNVEV (reference sequence). Unmatched junction bases numbered 7, after V lost 4 bases and J lost 7 bases. The CDR3 length is 14 residues. CDR3 bases: TGTGCCAGCAGTTCACTGGACAGGGGAGGTGAAGCTTTCTTT. Translated, it gives CASSSLDRGGEAFF.

J is TRBJ2-7 and V is TRBV7-3, with 8 bases fitting TRBD2. V dropped 5 bases and J dropped 5; count of bases not matched to a gene: 5. Germline V lookup: CDR1 SGHTA, CDR2 FQGTGA. The CDR3 covers 13 residues. The CDR3 DNA follows: TGTGCCAGCAGCCAGACTAGCGTCCACGAGCAGTACTTC. Amino acids: CASSQTSVHEQYF. The whole variable domain, filled in from reference TRBV7-3 and TRBJ2-7, reads GAGVSQTPSNKVTEKGKYVELRCDPISGHTALYWYRQSLGQGPEFLIYFQGTGAADDSGLPNDRFFAVRPEGSVSTLKIQRTERGDSAVYLCASSQTSVHEQYFGPGTRLTVT.

This clone was picked up one time. The chain employs TRBV28 and TRBJ2-3; D possibly corresponds to TRBD2 (5 bases). V was pared by 5 bases and J by 0 bases, with 12 bases between. This CDR3 is 15 amino acids long. Germline V CDR1 and CDR2: MDHEN, SYDVKM. The CDR3 loop reads CASSPLGGSTDTQYF. The CDR3 DNA follows: TGTGCCAGCAGTCCCCTCGGAGGTAGCACAGATACGCAGTATTTT.

The chain has TRBV10-1 and TRBJ2-1; a possible D gene is TRBD2 (6 bases). The V and J ends lost 5 bases and 7 bases respectively, with 18 bases between them. Germline V CDR1 and CDR2: WNHNN, SYGVQD (reference sequence). CDR3 length: 15 residues. In DNA form, the CDR3 reads TGCGCCAGCAGTAATCTAGCCGGAGGGGATAATGAGCAGTTCTTC. It specifies CASSNLAGGDNEQFF.

Comments on this clone: Different DNA sequences within this sample yield the same CDR3. The chain links TRBV7-9 to TRBJ1-1; 7 bases are shared with TRBD1. Germline V gives CDR1 SEHNR, CDR2 FQNEAQ (reference sequence). CDR3 length: 14 amino acids. The ends lost 1 base at V and 4 bases at J; junction bases unmatched: 3. This CDR3 is CASSLGGTVTEAFF. The CDR3, as DNA: TGTGCCAGCAGCTTAGGGGGGACAGTCACTGAAGCTTTCTTT.